This TCR beta chain was recorded in a study of blood T cell repertoires in COVID-19. At the level of the study: From the United States, Italy and Spain came samples of acute and convalescent COVID-19. T cells, B-cell-depleted T cells, or PBMCs supplied cDNA or gDNA.

Participant-reported clinical history was the basis for cohort assignment. The CDR3 is 15 amino acids. CDR1 is SNHLY and CDR2 is FYNNEI in the germline V gene. The V gene lost 6 bases and the J gene lost 2 bases, with 11 bases spanning the gap. Authors' methods: Using reference gene primer amplification, nucleated cell counts were estimated. Profiling relied on immunoSEQ multiplex PCR, and the TCRdb table lists in-frame clones only, not all of them. From that table come the V and J calls and clone size; the DNA was used to work out D and trimming. The sample includes about 300,000 clones, about 90% of them seen just once.

Sequencing was performed on PBMCs or T cells enriched from blood (not recorded which). This chain uses TRBV2 with TRBJ2-6; perhaps TRBD1 as D (6 bases). This receptor was obtained from a woman aged 18-29 years with acute COVID-19. Here the CDR3 DNA reads TGTGCCAGCAGCCTAGGGGGTGCTGGGGCCAACGTCCTGACTTTC. Its protein product is CASSLGGAGANVLTF. Combining the CDR3 with reference TRBV2 and TRBJ2-6 gives the whole variable domain EPEVTQTPSHQVTQMGQEVILRCVPISNHLYFYWYRQILGQKVEFLVSFYNNEISEKSEIFDDQFSVERPDGSNFTLKIRSTKLEDSAMYFCASSLGGAGANVLTFGAGSRLTVL.